Each of the 8 T cell receptor beta chains below was sequenced from the same sample in a study of T cell clusters in autoimmune cytopenias. TRB rearrangements were amplified by touch-down multiplex PCR with mixed TRB-A/B primers. TCRdb reprocessed the multiplex PCR reads and reports one entry per CDR3 protein, with no DNA. The table lists several thousand distinct CDR3 sequences. TRB amplification used approximately 250 ng of peripheral blood genomic DNA. The sample also formed part of further work on T cell repertoires in aging, cancer and after chemotherapy.

Sample: peripheral blood. These receptors were obtained from a human donor with an autoimmune cytopenia or autoimmune hepatitis (not recorded which).

The rearrangement joins TRBV15 to TRBJ2-1; TCRdb gives TRBD1 as the D gene, but with no DNA this cannot be confirmed. CDR1 is LNHNV, CDR2 YYDKDF, per germline (reference sequence). This CDR3 has 17 amino acids. CDR3 loop: CATSRERAGRAYNEQFF.

The CDR3: CASKSGDQPQHF. The V gene is TRBV19, the J gene TRBJ1-5; without DNA, the TCRdb call of TRBD1 cannot be checked. This CDR3 contains 12 residues. The germline gives CDR1 LNHDA, CDR2 SQIVND (reference sequence).

This chain uses TRBV19 with TRBJ2-2; checking the TCRdb D call of TRBD1 is not possible without DNA. Germline V CDR1 and CDR2: LNHDA, SQIVND (reference sequence). This CDR3 has 16 residues. CDR3 protein: CASSSYGTGFTGELFF.

The V gene is TRBV20-1, the J gene TRBJ1-2; lacking DNA, the TRBD1 call made by TCRdb goes unchecked. Germline assignment: CDR1 DFQATT and CDR2 SNEGSKA (reference sequence). CDR3 length equals 15 residues. CDR3 region: CSARDPRQADYGYTF.

The rearrangement joins TRBV25-1 to TRBJ2-5; TCRdb calls TRBD2, which cannot be checked without DNA. Germline CDR1 reads MGHDK; CDR2 reads SYGVNS. The CDR3 totals 15 residues. CDR3 sequence: CASSVGPAGQETQYF. Full variable domain (outside the CDR3, taken from reference TRBV25-1 and TRBJ2-5): EADIYQTPRYLVIGTGKKITLECSQTMGHDKMYWYQQDPGMELHLIHYSYGVNSTEKGDLSSESTVSRIRTEHFPLTLESARPSHTSQYLCASSVGPAGQETQYFGPGTRLLVL.

The chain combines TRBV11-2 with TRBJ1-5; TCRdb names TRBD1, which stays unverified in the absence of DNA. CDR3 size: 16 residues. CDR1 is SGHAT, CDR2 FQNNGV, per germline. The CDR3 here is CASSDTMDRGDRPQHF.

The J gene is TRBJ2-1, the V gene TRBV12-3 or TRBV12-4; TCRdb indicates TRBD2, and absent DNA this call remains unverified. The CDR3 runs 15 residues. This CDR3 reads CASRPAGQLGNEQFF.

The rearrangement links TRBV12-3 or TRBV12-4 to TRBJ1-5; TCRdb selects TRBD1, and the lack of DNA leaves this call unchecked. This CDR3 is built from 16 residues. This CDR3 reads CASSLFRGQGLQPQHF.